The rows below give T cell receptor beta chains drawn from one sample of a study of vaccination effects on CD4 cells after COVID-19. The method was immunoSEQ multiplex PCR; TCRdb's version includes in-frame clones alone and lacks a portion of them. The repertoire holds tens of thousands of clones, with roughly 74% as singletons. These TCRs are of unknown antigen specificity. Sequenced material: CD4+ T cells from PBMCs cultured without peptide, taken before COVID-19 vaccination. The receptors originated from a human donor who received a COVID-19 vaccine. Each CDR3 is given with its conserved first and last residue. The D gene is left open where the match is weak.

J,V,D,CDR3
TRBJ1-2,TRBV2,.,CASTRDLYGYTF
TRBJ1-6,TRBV2,.,CASSERTANSPLHF
TRBJ1-1,TRBV19,.,CASSNRMNTEAFF
TRBJ2-2,TRBV18,.,CASSPIGGPNTGELFF
TRBJ2-5,TRBV15,.,CATSRDQGSSETQYF
TRBJ2-7,TRBV4-2,.,CASSQGTKSSYEQYF
TRBJ2-7,TRBV6-5,TRBD2,CASSSSGRMNEQYF
TRBJ2-7,TRBV18,.,CASSPGLYSYEQYF
TRBJ2-7,TRBV20-1,.,CSARAGEQYF
TRBJ2-1,TRBV7-9,TRBD2,CASTSAGGSYNEQFF
TRBJ2-5,TRBV6-2/TRBV6-3,TRBD2,CASSSGGLAISGTQYF
TRBJ2-5,TRBV29-1,.,CSVVRGKQETQYF
TRBJ2-1,TRBV7-9,.,CASSSALARYNEQFF
TRBJ1-3,TRBV6-5,.,CASSYSKAGAGNTIYF
TRBJ2-3,TRBV2,.,CASRRGEADTQYF
TRBJ1-1,TRBV5-4,TRBD1,CASSADRVNTEAFF
TRBJ2-7,TRBV4-2,TRBD1,CASSQEGGQAYEQYF
TRBJ2-5,TRBV5-5,.,CASSTPGRVQETQYF
TRBJ1-2,TRBV6-5,TRBD1,CASSSGQGDSTF
TRBJ2-7,TRBV6-5,.,CASTRDGPYEQYF
TRBJ2-1,TRBV7-2,TRBD2,CASSTPGLGVGSSYNEQFF
TRBJ1-3,TRBV25-1,.,CASSTTGTGNTIYF